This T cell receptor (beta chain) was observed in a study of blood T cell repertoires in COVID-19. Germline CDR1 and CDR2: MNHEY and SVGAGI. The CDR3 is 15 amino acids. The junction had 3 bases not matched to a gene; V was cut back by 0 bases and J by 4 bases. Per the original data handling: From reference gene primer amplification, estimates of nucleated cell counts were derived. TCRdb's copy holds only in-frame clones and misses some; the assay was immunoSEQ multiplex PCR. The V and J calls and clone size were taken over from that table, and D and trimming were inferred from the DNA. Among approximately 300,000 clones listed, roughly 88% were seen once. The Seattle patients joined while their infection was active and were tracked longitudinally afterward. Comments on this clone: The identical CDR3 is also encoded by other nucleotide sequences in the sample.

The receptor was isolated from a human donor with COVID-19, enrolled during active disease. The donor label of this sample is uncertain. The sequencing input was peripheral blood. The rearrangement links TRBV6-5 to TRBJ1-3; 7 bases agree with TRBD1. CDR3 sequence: CASSYSTGSGNTIYF. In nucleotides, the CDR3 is TGTGCCAGCAGTTACTCGACAGGGAGCGGAAACACCATATATTTT.